These 20 T cell receptor beta chains originate from one sample sequenced in a study of Ad26.COV2.S vaccination and SARS-CoV-2 variants. TCRdb keeps only in-frame clones here, not all; method: immunoSEQ multiplex PCR. Of roughly 150,000 clones in the sample, 75% to 90% were seen once. The sample in question was peripheral blood, obtained after recovery from COVID-19. The receptor source for this set is a human donor who had recovered from COVID-19.

This clone has only a few counts. V usage is TRBV10-1 and J usage is TRBJ2-7; D remains ambiguous. This CDR3 is built from 12 residues. Germline CDR1 and CDR2: WNHNN and SYGVQD (reference sequence). Trimming removed 4 bases from V and 3 bases from J, with 7 bases in between. The CDR3 DNA sequence: TGCGCCAGCAGTGCTGGCAGCTACGAGCAGTACTTC. It translates to CASSAGSYEQYF.

CDR3 coding DNA: TGTGCCAGCAGCCAGGGCAGAGAAGAGACCCAGTACTTC. It translates to CASSQGREETQYF. V gene TRBV14 combines with J gene TRBJ2-5; D remains ambiguous. The CDR3 spans 13 residues. V dropped 3 bases and J dropped 3 bases, with 8 bases sitting between them. From germline, CDR1 is SGHDN and CDR2 FVKESK.

This chain connects TRBV29-1 to TRBJ1-1, with D perhaps matching TRBD1 (5 bases). CDR1 is SQVTM, CDR2 ANQGSEA, per germline. The V end lost 4 bases, the J end lost 3 bases, and 24 bases lay between the germline ends. The CDR3 extends over 17 amino acids. CDR3 sequence reads: CSVVWGRRLGLDTEAFF. The CDR3 DNA is TGCAGCGTTGTGTGGGGCAGGCGTCTGGGTTTAGACACTGAAGCTTTCTTT.

The chain is built from TRBV12-3 or TRBV12-4 and TRBJ2-5; no clear D gene. V dropped 6 bases and J dropped 5 bases, with 13 bases sitting between them. The CDR3 sequence is 13 residues long. CDR3 amino acids: CASSRTQQETQYF. The CDR3 region has the DNA TGTGCCAGCAGCCGGACCCAGCAGGAGACCCAGTACTTC.

The chain couples TRBV7-2 to TRBJ1-2; D is possibly TRBD1 (5 bases). This CDR3 has 14 amino acids. Trimming cost V 5 bases and J 6 bases, with 16 bases left between them. Germline V gene lookup returns CDR1 SGHTA and CDR2 FQGNSA. In DNA form, the CDR3 reads TGTGCCAGCAGCCTCCTGGGGGGGTCAGATGGCTACACCTTC. Translating it yields CASSLLGGSDGYTF.

As DNA, the CDR3 is TGCAGCGTTGAAGATACAGAGGACGAGCAGTACTTC. Encoded protein: CSVEDTEDEQYF. J is TRBJ2-7 and V is TRBV29-1, with D unclear. Germline values: CDR1 SQVTM, CDR2 ANQGSEA. The CDR3 runs to 12 residues. The germline V and J ends were trimmed by 0 bases and 5 bases, with 8 bases remaining between them.

There are a few counts of this clone. V usage is TRBV7-9 and J usage is TRBJ2-7, with TRBD1 matching 7 bases. CDR1 is SEHNR, CDR2 FQNEAQ, per germline (reference sequence). Germline trimming cut 5 bases from V and 0 bases from J; bases unmatched to any gene: 4. The CDR3 spans 14 residues. The CDR3: CASSPWDSSYEQYF. The DNA of the CDR3 is TGTGCCAGCAGCCCCTGGGACAGCTCCTACGAGCAGTACTTC.

The CDR3 reads CASSQGNQGTDTQYF. Written as DNA, the CDR3 is TGTGCCAGCAGCCAAGGTAACCAGGGCACAGATACGCAGTATTTT. V usage is TRBV3-1 (or the pseudogene TRBV3-2) and J usage is TRBJ2-3; D call uncertain. Trimming stripped 1 base from V and 1 base from J, with 9 bases between. This CDR3 spans 15 amino acids. Germline CDR1 and CDR2: LGHDT and YNNKEL (reference sequence).

This chain uses TRBV5-6 with TRBJ1-2, with D possibly being TRBD1 (6 bases). The CDR3 contains 15 residues. The V end lost 1 base, the J end lost 2 bases, and 12 bases lay between the germline ends. The germline V gene encodes CDR1 SGHDT and CDR2 YYEEEE. CDR3 bases: TGTGCCAGCAGCTTGTGGGGGCGTTGGAACTATGGCTACACCTTC. Its translation is CASSLWGRWNYGYTF.

The genes are TRBV9 and TRBJ2-3; the D is unclear. V lost 0 bases, J lost 5 bases, and 4 bases lay in between. Germline V lookup: CDR1 SGDLS, CDR2 YYNGEE. This CDR3 contains 12 residues. CDR3 loop: CASSVVGDTQYF. The CDR3 coding sequence is TGTGCCAGCAGCGTAGTTGGAGATACGCAGTATTTT. Full variable domain (missing parts from reference TRBV9 and TRBJ2-3): DSGVTQTPKHLITATGQRVTLRCSPRSGDLSVYWYQQSLDQGLQFLIQYYNGEERAKGNILERFSAQQFPDLHSELNLSSLELGDSALYFCASSVVGDTQYFGPGTRLTVL.

This clone was seen once. The CDR3: CASSLDRGVSAHSYNEQFF. The CDR3 DNA sequence: TGTGCCAGCAGCTTGGACAGGGGAGTCTCAGCCCACTCCTACAATGAGCAGTTCTTC. V gene TRBV3-1 (or the pseudogene TRBV3-2) combines with J gene TRBJ2-1; 9 nucleotides agree with TRBD1. The germline V gene encodes CDR1 LGHDT and CDR2 YNNKEL (reference sequence). The CDR3 is made up of 19 amino acids. The V and J ends lost 5 bases and 0 bases, in that order; junction bases with no gene match: 14.

The chain uses TRBV5-1 and TRBJ1-3, with TRBD1 matching over 11 bases. With 4 bases clipped from V and 2 bases from J, the junction kept 5 bases outside the gene matches. The germline gives CDR1 SGHRS, CDR2 YFSETQ. The CDR3 contains 16 residues. The CDR3 region has the DNA TGCGCCAGCAGCCTTGGGGGACAGGGGGCTGGAAACACCATATATTTT. This sequence encodes CASSLGGQGAGNTIYF.

The chain recombines TRBV7-9 with TRBJ1-2; D gene unclear. CDR1 is SEHNR, CDR2 FQNEAQ, per germline (reference sequence). The CDR3 extends over 14 amino acids. Deletions cut 5 bases from V and 4 bases from J, with 14 bases between. In DNA, the CDR3 is TGTGCCAGCAGCACAAAAGACAAATTCTATGGCTACACCTTC. It encodes CASSTKDKFYGYTF.

V is TRBV6-6 and J is TRBJ2-7, with D perhaps matching TRBD2 (6 bases). The CDR3 runs 16 residues. Between the trimmed V and J ends, which lost 2 bases and 0 bases, there was a span of 14 bases. Germline lookup yields CDR1 MNHNY and CDR2 SVGAGI (reference sequence). The CDR3 sequence is CASSYRGRGASYEQYF. Written as DNA, the CDR3 is TGTGCCAGCAGTTACCGGGGCCGCGGGGCCTCCTACGAGCAGTACTTC.

The rearrangement links TRBV7-2 to TRBJ1-5, with D possibly TRBD1 on 6 matching bases. Per the germline V gene, CDR1 is SGHTA and CDR2 is FQGNSA. CDR3 length: 15 residues. The V end lost 5 bases, the J end lost 4 bases, and 15 bases lay between the germline ends. The CDR3 here is CASSPGGATNQPQHF. The CDR3 DNA reads TGTGCCAGCAGCCCGGGGGGGGCAACTAATCAGCCCCAGCATTTT.

This clone was seen only once. The V call is TRBV5-4, the J call TRBJ2-6, with a tentative D call TRBD2 (5 bases). The germline V gene encodes CDR1 SGHNT and CDR2 YYREEE (reference sequence). The CDR3 contains 19 residues. Trimming took off 0 bases at V and 1 base at J, with 17 bases between the two ends. The CDR3 loop reads CASSLVRASQKSGANVLTF. CDR3 bases: TGTGCCAGCAGCTTGGTGAGGGCTAGCCAAAAATCTGGGGCCAACGTCCTGACTTTC.

V gene TRBV7-9 combines with J gene TRBJ2-5; D perhaps matches TRBD1 (5 bases). V shed 5 bases and J shed 5 bases, with 15 bases lying between them. Germline CDR1 reads SEHNR; CDR2 reads FQNEAQ (reference sequence). This CDR3 contains 14 residues. The CDR3 nucleotides are TGTGCCAGCAGCCAAAGCAGGGCCCGGGAGACCCAGTACTTC. Its protein is CASSQSRARETQYF.

The V call is TRBV4-1, the J call TRBJ1-2, with 11 bases matching TRBD1. CDR1 is MGHRA and CDR2 is YSYEKL in the germline V gene. This CDR3 has 16 residues. Trimming at V came to 5 bases and at J to 0 bases, leaving 5 bases not matched to a gene. CDR3 DNA: TGCGCCAGCAGCGAAGGACAGGGGGCTACTAACTATGGCTACACCTTC. Protein product: CASSEGQGATNYGYTF.

This chain connects TRBV6-6 to TRBJ1-2; 8 bases are a match to TRBD1. J gave up 7 bases and V 6 bases, and 13 bases lay outside the gene matches. Germline CDR1 reads MNHNY; CDR2 reads SVGAGI (reference sequence). This CDR3 contains 15 residues. The CDR3, as DNA: TGTGCCAGCAGCCCACCGGGACAGGCGGCTTTTGGCTACACCTTC. This sequence encodes CASSPPGQAAFGYTF.

CDR3 DNA sequence: TGTGCCACCAGCAGCTTTGGGGGGGGCCGGGGCAATGAGCAGTTCTTC. Protein product: CATSSFGGGRGNEQFF. The rearrangement links TRBV15 to TRBJ2-1; tentative D call: TRBD2 (7 bases). The V end lost 3 bases, the J end lost 6 bases, and 18 bases lay between the germline ends. Germline V gene lookup returns CDR1 LNHNV and CDR2 YYDKDF (reference sequence). The CDR3 has 16 amino acids.